This entry lists 31 T cell receptor beta chains sequenced from one sample in a study of blood T cell repertoires in COVID-19. Using immunoSEQ multiplex PCR, the repertoire was profiled, and TCRdb retains in-frame clones only, with some absent. The sample shows about 170,000 clones, 65% to 85% of them seen only once. Sequencing was performed on peripheral blood. The origin of the receptors is a human donor with acute or convalescent COVID-19. The donor label of this sample is uncertain.

The gene calls are TRBV5-8 and TRBJ2-3, with TRBD2 matching over 7 bases. CDR3 size: 15 residues. From germline, CDR1 is SGHTS and CDR2 YDEGEE. Unmatched junction bases numbered 9, after V lost 4 bases and J lost 4 bases. CDR3 amino acids: CASSPLAGDPDTQYF. The CDR3 nucleotides are TGTGCCAGCAGCCCCCTCGCGGGAGATCCAGATACGCAGTATTTT.

The J gene is TRBJ2-2, the V gene TRBV6-5; a weak D match, TRBD1 (5 bases). The CDR3 spans 13 residues. V dropped 7 bases and J dropped 4 bases, with 10 bases sitting between them. Germline-derived CDR1 and CDR2 are MNHEY and SVGAGI. CDR3 loop: CASTGFGTGELFF. CDR3 coding DNA: TGTGCCAGCACAGGGTTCGGCACCGGGGAGCTGTTTTTT.

The chain recombines TRBV21-1 with TRBJ2-7; no DNA check was done on the table's D call, TRBD2. TRBV21-1 is designated a pseudogene. This CDR3 contains 16 residues. CDR3 loop: CASSISRESMREKQYF. CDR3 coding DNA: TGTGCCAGCAGCATCTCCCGGGAGTCAATGAGGGAGAAGCAGTACTTC.

The V and J genes are TRBV27 and TRBJ2-3; D may be TRBD1 (5 bases). The CDR3 sequence is 13 residues long. Germline V gene lookup returns CDR1 MNHEY and CDR2 SMNVEV (reference sequence). The germline V and J ends were trimmed by 2 bases and 4 bases, with 7 bases remaining between them. The CDR3 nucleotides read TGTGCCAGCAGTTTAAAGACAGCAGATACGCAGTATTTT. Its protein is CASSLKTADTQYF.

A few counts support this clone. The chain carries TRBV28 and TRBJ1-6; perhaps TRBD1 as D (6 bases). Trimming took off 7 bases at V and 7 bases at J, with 17 bases between the two ends. The CDR3 runs to 15 residues. The V gene's germline CDR1 is MDHEN and CDR2 SYDVKM. This CDR3 reads CASTSYRETNSPLHF. Written as DNA, the CDR3 is TGTGCCAGCACCTCCTACAGGGAGACGAATTCACCCCTCCACTTT.

The chain has TRBV5-5 and TRBJ1-1; D not certain. With 1 base removed from V and 3 bases from J, the gap between germline ends came to 10 bases. The length of the CDR3 is 14 residues. Germline V lookup: CDR1 SGHKS, CDR2 YYEKEE (reference sequence). The CDR3 bases are TGTGCCAGCAGCTTGATCAGGAGGGACACTGAAGCTTTCTTT. This gives the protein CASSLIRRDTEAFF.

V is TRBV5-5 and J is TRBJ1-1; maybe TRBD1 (6 bases). The CDR3 length is 15 residues. Germline values: CDR1 SGHKS, CDR2 YYEKEE (reference sequence). Trimming shortened V by 4 bases and J by 0 bases, and 13 bases separated the two germline ends. In nucleotides, the CDR3 is TGTGCCAGCAGCCCAATGACAGGCCTGAACACTGAAGCTTTCTTT. This translates into CASSPMTGLNTEAFF. Using reference TRBV5-5 and TRBJ1-1 for the parts outside the CDR3, the full variable domain is DAGVTQSPTHLIKTRGQQVTLRCSPISGHKSVSWYQQVLGQGPQFIFQYYEKEERGRGNFPDRFSARQFPNYSSELNVNALLLGDSALYLCASSPMTGLNTEAFFGQGTRLTVV.

V and J are TRBV5-1 and TRBJ1-2, with D uncertain. The CDR3 runs 13 residues. The germline gives CDR1 SGHRS, CDR2 YFSETQ. V shed 1 base and J shed 6 bases, with 10 bases lying between them. The CDR3 protein is CASSLSSGNGYTF. As DNA, the CDR3 is TGCGCCAGCAGCTTGTCCAGCGGCAATGGCTACACCTTC.

This chain links TRBV6-5 with TRBJ1-5; D unresolved. Germline CDR1 MNHEY, CDR2 SVGAGI. This CDR3 is built from 15 residues. V lost 8 bases, J lost 1 base, and 15 bases lay in between. The CDR3 sequence: CASGYGSQSNQPQHF. CDR3 in DNA: TGTGCCAGCGGGTACGGGTCCCAGAGCAATCAGCCCCAGCATTTT.

The chain carries TRBV12-3 or TRBV12-4 and TRBJ1-3; unclear D gene. This CDR3 region has 13 residues. V was shortened by 7 bases and J by 3 bases, with 10 bases between the two germline ends. CDR3 sequence reads: CASTLGGGNTIYF. In DNA, the CDR3 is TGTGCCAGCACCTTGGGAGGTGGAAACACCATATATTTT.

The rearrangement uses TRBV9 and TRBJ2-7; TRBD2 matches at 10 bases. V was pared by 6 bases and J by 2 bases, with 5 bases of the junction left unmatched. The CDR3 is 14 amino acids. CDR1 and CDR2 from the germline V gene are SGDLS and YYNGEE. The CDR3 spells CASNPGLATYEQYF. CDR3 nucleotides: TGTGCCAGCAACCCGGGACTAGCGACCTACGAGCAGTACTTC.

V is TRBV7-6 and J is TRBJ1-3; 8 nucleotides agree with TRBD1. This CDR3 region has 15 residues. The V gene end was trimmed by 5 bases and the J gene end by 8 bases; junction bases not matched to a gene: 11. Germline V gene lookup returns CDR1 SGHVS and CDR2 FNYEAQ. CDR3 sequence (DNA): TGTGCCAGCAGCCCCTCGGGACAGGCTTCGGACACCATATATTTT. It encodes CASSPSGQASDTIYF.

The chain has TRBV29-1 and TRBJ2-5; 7 bases line up with TRBD2. The CDR3 consists of 12 residues. Trimming took 4 bases from V and 4 from J; bases not matched to a gene: 3. Germline-derived CDR1 and CDR2 are SQVTM and ANQGSEA. CDR3 protein: CSVGGSGETQYF. The CDR3 DNA reads TGCAGCGTTGGCGGGAGCGGAGAGACCCAGTACTTC.

The chain joins TRBV28 to TRBJ1-6, with D tentatively TRBD1 (5 bases). The CDR3 is 15 amino acids. Germline CDR1 and CDR2: MDHEN and SYDVKM. V gave up 0 bases and J gave up 5 bases, with 8 bases separating them. The CDR3 loop reads CASSLWGGDNSPLHF. The CDR3 DNA is TGTGCCAGCAGTTTATGGGGGGGGGATAATTCACCCCTCCACTTT.

The rearrangement uses TRBV7-9 and TRBJ1-2, with TRBD1 as a possible D gene (6 bases). The ends were cut back, 5 bases at V and 7 bases at J, with 17 bases in the middle. CDR3 length: 14 amino acids. Germline assignment: CDR1 SEHNR and CDR2 FQNEAQ (reference sequence). The CDR3 loop reads CASSREQGGGGYTF. The DNA for the CDR3 is TGTGCCAGCAGCCGTGAGCAGGGAGGGGGTGGCTACACCTTC.

The V call is TRBV30, the J call TRBJ1-6, with 9 bases fitting TRBD1. Germline V lookup: CDR1 GTSNPN, CDR2 SVGIG (reference sequence). Losses at the gene ends were 7 bases for V and 7 bases for J; bases not matched to a gene: 5. This CDR3 is 13 amino acids long. This CDR3 reads CASKDRGNSPLHF. The CDR3 nucleotides are TGTGCCTCAAAGGACAGGGGAAATTCACCCCTCCACTTT.

The genes are TRBV27 and TRBJ2-5; possible D gene TRBD1, 6 bases. Trimming shortened V by 5 bases and J by 3 bases, and 13 bases separated the two germline ends. Looked up from germline, CDR1 is MNHEY and CDR2 is SMNVEV (reference sequence). The length of the CDR3 is 14 residues. The CDR3 here is CASSPDRRKETQYF. CDR3 bases: TGTGCCAGCAGTCCCGACAGGCGCAAAGAGACCCAGTACTTC.

The rearrangement links TRBV27 to TRBJ1-5; D not resolved. Trimming shortened V by 4 bases and J by 2 bases, and 21 bases separated the two germline ends. CDR1 MNHEY and CDR2 SMNVEV come from the germline V gene (reference sequence). The CDR3 has 18 amino acids. CDR3 DNA sequence: TGTGCCAGCAGTTCATCCCCCCCCCGGTCCTTCGGCAATCAGCCCCAGCATTTT. It is translated as CASSSSPPRSFGNQPQHF.

In its sample, this clone was seen once. This chain uses TRBV9 with TRBJ2-5; weak D call: TRBD1 (5 bases). V lost 0 bases and J lost 5, with 5 bases in between. CDR1 is SGDLS, CDR2 YYNGEE, per germline. The CDR3 is 12 amino acids. CDR3 amino acids: CASSVEGETQYF. In DNA, the CDR3 is TGTGCCAGCAGCGTAGAGGGGGAGACCCAGTACTTC.

V and J are TRBV10-3 and TRBJ1-4; the D gene is possibly TRBD1 (6 bases). Trimming left V 8 bases short and J 4 bases short, with 11 bases between. Per germline, CDR1 ENHRY and CDR2 SYGVKD. The CDR3 loop spans 13 amino acids. The DNA of the CDR3 is TGTGCCATCGGAAAGGGACATAATGAAAAACTGTTTTTT. It codes for CAIGKGHNEKLFF.

There are many counts of this clone. V and J are TRBV18 and TRBJ2-2; weak D call: TRBD2 (5 bases). Germline CDR1 KGHSH, CDR2 LQKENI. The CDR3 is 16 residues long. V lost 0 bases and J 7 bases, leaving 15 bases between the germline ends. The CDR3 protein is CASSPPISGDGGELFF. CDR3 DNA sequence: TGTGCCAGCTCACCACCGATATCCGGGGATGGCGGGGAGCTGTTTTTT.

Only one count was recorded for this clone. The rearrangement uses TRBV2 and TRBJ2-3, with 9 bases lining up with TRBD1. Germline CDR1 reads SNHLY; CDR2 reads FYNNEI. V shed 5 bases, J shed 5 bases, and the junction held 20 bases outside the gene matches. This CDR3 comprises 19 residues. The CDR3 loop is CASSTQGAARGNLEDTQYF. Here the CDR3 DNA reads TGTGCCAGCAGTACACAGGGGGCGGCACGCGGTAACTTGGAAGATACGCAGTATTTT.

The CDR3: CASSPRTDSNTGELFF. The DNA of the CDR3 is TGTGCCAGCAGCCCGCGGACAGATTCGAACACCGGGGAGCTGTTTTTT. This rearrangement joins TRBV9 to TRBJ2-2; D perhaps matches TRBD1 (6 bases). The CDR3 has 16 amino acids. Germline V gene lookup returns CDR1 SGDLS and CDR2 YYNGEE. Deletions cut 4 bases from V and 0 bases from J, with 13 bases between.

The V and J genes are TRBV6-5 and TRBJ1-6; D is undetermined. This CDR3 region has 13 residues. Trimming left V 7 bases short and J 6 bases short, with 10 bases between. CDR1 MNHEY and CDR2 SVGAGI come from the germline V gene. Written as DNA, the CDR3 is TGTGCCAGCACGGGAGGGTTTAATTCACCCCTCCACTTT. It encodes CASTGGFNSPLHF.

CDR3 protein: CASSLAPTRSGSGYTF. The CDR3 coding sequence is TGTGCCAGCAGCTTAGCGCCGACCCGATCCGGGTCTGGCTACACCTTC. The V gene is TRBV7-9, the J gene TRBJ1-2; no firm D call. The germline V gene encodes CDR1 SEHNR and CDR2 FQNEAQ (reference sequence). The CDR3 contains 16 residues. V was shortened by 0 bases and J by 7 bases, with 18 bases between the two germline ends. Complete variable domain (other parts from reference TRBV7-9 and TRBJ1-2): DTGVSQNPRHKITKRGQNVTFRCDPISEHNRLYWYRQTLGQGPEFLTYFQNEAQLEKSRLLSDRFSAERPKGSFSTLEIQRTEQGDSAMYLCASSLAPTRSGSGYTFGSGTRLTVV.

V usage is TRBV28 and J usage is TRBJ1-5, with D unclear. CDR3 length: 11 amino acids. Deletions cut 7 bases from V and 6 bases from J, with 7 bases between. Germline V gives CDR1 MDHEN, CDR2 SYDVKM. The DNA of the CDR3 is TGTGCCAGCATGGCTTCTCAGCCCCAGCATTTT. Residues: CASMASQPQHF.

This chain joins TRBV6-4 and TRBJ2-1; 10 positions match TRBD2. Germline CDR1 and CDR2: MRHNA and SNTAGT. The V segment lost 3 bases and the J segment 9 bases; nucleotides outside the gene matches: 8. The CDR3 length is 15 residues. The CDR3 DNA sequence: TGTGCCAGCAGTGAAGGGCTAGCGGGAGAGAGTGAGCAGTTCTTC. It translates to CASSEGLAGESEQFF.

CDR3 in DNA: TGTGCCATCAGTCAAGACAGGCTAGGCTCTGGGGCCAACGTCCTGACTTTC. Translating gives CAISQDRLGSGANVLTF. This chain uses TRBV10-3 with TRBJ2-6; D might be TRBD1 (6 bases). The CDR3 runs to 17 residues. V shed 5 bases and J shed 0 bases, with 14 bases lying between them. Germline loops: CDR1 ENHRY, CDR2 SYGVKD.

The chain combines TRBV5-4 with TRBJ2-5, with unresolved D. With 1 base removed from V and 5 bases from J, the gap between germline ends came to 15 bases. The CDR3 contains 15 residues. Germline V gene lookup returns CDR1 SGHNT and CDR2 YYREEE (reference sequence). The CDR3 loop reads CASSLHSLSLETQYF. The CDR3 DNA is TGTGCCAGCAGCTTGCATTCACTCTCGTTGGAGACCCAGTACTTC.

The chain couples TRBV10-1 to TRBJ1-1; TRBD1 matches 9 bases. V gave up 2 bases and J gave up 5 bases; unmatched junction bases: 6. Looked up from germline, CDR1 is WNHNN and CDR2 is SYGVQD (reference sequence). CDR3 length equals 15 residues. CDR3 loop: CASSETGTGRTEAFF. The CDR3 DNA follows: TGCGCCAGCAGTGAGACCGGGACAGGGCGGACTGAAGCTTTCTTT.

V and J are TRBV5-1 and TRBJ1-6, with TRBD1 matching 12 bases. Looked up from germline, CDR1 is SGHRS and CDR2 is YFSETQ. Trimming cost V 0 bases and J 13 bases; bases outside gene matches: 5. CDR3 length: 15 residues. In DNA form, the CDR3 reads TGCGCCAGCAGCTTGGATCCGGGACAGGGGGCCCCCCTCCACTTT. Its protein product is CASSLDPGQGAPLHF.